This TCR beta chain came from a study of blood T cells in healthy people across ages. General observations from the study: Changes seen in expanded clonotypes were possibly confounded by donor CMV status left unknown.

This clonotype appeared many times. Its antigen is currently unknown. V trimming: 4 bases; J trimming: 0 bases; junction bases outside the gene matches: 0. Per germline, CDR1 SQVTM and CDR2 ANQGSEA. The CDR3 has 13 residues. Then a second PCR, running roughly 7 to 11 cycles, was carried out with a sample-barcoded 5' primer and a J-beta primer mix. TCRdb recomputed calls from the 5' RACE reads with MiXCR, one row per CDR3 protein. Here the sample spans about 970,000 distinct CDR3 sequences, roughly half being singletons. The clonotype originates from a woman in her sixties in good health. The chain carries TRBV29-1 and TRBJ2-1, with TRBD2 matching 7 bases. The sequenced sample consisted of blood. The CDR3 DNA reads as TGCAGCGTTGGCGGGAGCTCCTACAATGAGCAGTTCTTC. It yields the protein CSVGGSSYNEQFF.